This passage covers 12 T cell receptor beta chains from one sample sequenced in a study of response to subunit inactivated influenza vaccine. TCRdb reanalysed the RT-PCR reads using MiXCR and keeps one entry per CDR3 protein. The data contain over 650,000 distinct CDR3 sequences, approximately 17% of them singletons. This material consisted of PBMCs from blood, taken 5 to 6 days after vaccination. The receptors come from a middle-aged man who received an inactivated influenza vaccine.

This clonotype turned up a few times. As DNA, the CDR3 is TGTGCCACCAGTGATTCGGGGGCAGGCTCCTACAATGAGCAGTTCTTC. Its protein product is CATSDSGAGSYNEQFF. The rearrangement uses TRBV24-1 and TRBJ2-1; TRBD1 or TRBD2 may be the D gene (6 bases each). Trimming cost V 2 bases and J 0 bases, with 10 bases left between them. Per the germline V gene, CDR1 is KGHDR and CDR2 is SFDVKD. This CDR3 spans 16 amino acids.

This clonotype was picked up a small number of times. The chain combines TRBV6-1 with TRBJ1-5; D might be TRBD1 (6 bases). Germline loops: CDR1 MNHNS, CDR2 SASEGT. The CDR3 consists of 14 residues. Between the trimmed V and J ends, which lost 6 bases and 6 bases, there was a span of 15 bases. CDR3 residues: CASSLYRDGQPQHF. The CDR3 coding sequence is TGTGCCAGCAGCCTGTACAGGGACGGTCAGCCCCAGCATTTT.

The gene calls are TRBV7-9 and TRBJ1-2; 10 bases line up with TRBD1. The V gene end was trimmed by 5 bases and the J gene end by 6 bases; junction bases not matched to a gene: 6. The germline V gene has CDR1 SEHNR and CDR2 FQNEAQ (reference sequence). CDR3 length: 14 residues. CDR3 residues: CASSKTGGGDGYTF. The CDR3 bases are TGTGCCAGCAGCAAGACAGGGGGCGGGGATGGCTACACCTTC.

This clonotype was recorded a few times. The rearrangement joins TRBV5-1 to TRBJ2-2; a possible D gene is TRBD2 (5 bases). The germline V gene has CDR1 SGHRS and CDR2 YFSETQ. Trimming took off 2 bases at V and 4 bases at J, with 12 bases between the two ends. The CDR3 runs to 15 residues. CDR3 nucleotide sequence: TGCGCCAGCAGCTTTAGCGATGGGCCCACCGGGGAGCTGTTTTTT. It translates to CASSFSDGPTGELFF.

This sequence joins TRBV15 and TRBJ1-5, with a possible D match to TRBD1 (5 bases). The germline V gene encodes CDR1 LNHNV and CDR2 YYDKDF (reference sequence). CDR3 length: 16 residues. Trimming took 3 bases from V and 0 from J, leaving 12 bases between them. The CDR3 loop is CATSSRGLLSNQPQHF. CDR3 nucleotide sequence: TGTGCCACCAGCAGCCGGGGACTCCTTAGCAATCAGCCCCAGCATTTT.

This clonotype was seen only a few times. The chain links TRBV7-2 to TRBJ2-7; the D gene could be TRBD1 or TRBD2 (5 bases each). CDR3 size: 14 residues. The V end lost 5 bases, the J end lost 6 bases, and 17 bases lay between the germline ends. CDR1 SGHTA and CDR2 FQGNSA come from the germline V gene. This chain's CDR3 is CASSPGTVRSEQYF. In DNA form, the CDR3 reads TGTGCCAGCAGCCCCGGGACCGTCCGTAGCGAGCAGTACTTC.

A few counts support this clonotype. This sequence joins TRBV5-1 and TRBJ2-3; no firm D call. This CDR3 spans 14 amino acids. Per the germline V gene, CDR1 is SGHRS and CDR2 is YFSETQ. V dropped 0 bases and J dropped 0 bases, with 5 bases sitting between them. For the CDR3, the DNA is TGCGCCAGCAGCTTGGAGTACAGCACAGATACGCAGTATTTT. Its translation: CASSLEYSTDTQYF. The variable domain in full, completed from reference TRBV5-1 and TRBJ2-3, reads KAGVTQTPRYLIKTRGQQVTLSCSPISGHRSVSWYQQTPGQGLQFLFEYFSETQRNKGNFPGRFSGRQFSNSRSEMNVSTLELGDSALYLCASSLEYSTDTQYFGPGTRLTVL.

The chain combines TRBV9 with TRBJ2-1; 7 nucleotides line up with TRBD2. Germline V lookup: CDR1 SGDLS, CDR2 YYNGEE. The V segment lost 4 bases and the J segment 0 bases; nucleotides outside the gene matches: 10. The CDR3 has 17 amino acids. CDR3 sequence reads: CASSTHSGLSSYNEQFF. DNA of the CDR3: TGTGCCAGCAGCACGCATAGCGGGCTAAGCTCCTACAATGAGCAGTTCTTC.

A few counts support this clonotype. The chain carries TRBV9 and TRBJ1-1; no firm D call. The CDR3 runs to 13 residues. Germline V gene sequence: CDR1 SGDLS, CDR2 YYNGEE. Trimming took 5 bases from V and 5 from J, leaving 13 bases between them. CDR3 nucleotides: TGTGCCAGCAGTCCAGACGTCGGTACTGAAGCTTTCTTT. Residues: CASSPDVGTEAFF.

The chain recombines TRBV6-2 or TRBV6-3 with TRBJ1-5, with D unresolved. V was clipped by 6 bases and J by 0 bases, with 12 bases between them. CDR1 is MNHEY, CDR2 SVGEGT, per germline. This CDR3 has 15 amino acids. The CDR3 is CASRRSGNSNQPQHF. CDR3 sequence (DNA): TGTGCCAGCAGAAGGTCCGGTAATAGCAATCAGCCCCAGCATTTT.

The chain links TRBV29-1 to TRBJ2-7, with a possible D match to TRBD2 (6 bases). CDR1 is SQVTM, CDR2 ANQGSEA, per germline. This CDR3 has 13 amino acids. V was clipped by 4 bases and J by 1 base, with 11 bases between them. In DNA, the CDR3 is TGCAGCGTTGTGCTAGCGTTGTCCTACGAGCAGTACTTC. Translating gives CSVVLALSYEQYF.

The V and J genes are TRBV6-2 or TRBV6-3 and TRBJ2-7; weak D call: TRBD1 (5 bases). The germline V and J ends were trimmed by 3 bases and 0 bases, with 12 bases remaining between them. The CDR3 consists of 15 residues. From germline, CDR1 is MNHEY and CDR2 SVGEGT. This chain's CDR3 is CASSYRSRASYEQYF. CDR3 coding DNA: TGTGCCAGCAGTTATAGGTCCAGGGCCTCCTACGAGCAGTACTTC.